This TCR beta chain appears in the sequencing data of a study of T cells after yellow fever vaccination. TCR cDNA, made by 5'RACE template switching, carried an added universal primer site and UMIs. TCRdb itself ran the 5' RACE reads through MiXCR, one entry per CDR3 protein. The sample includes 300,000 to 350,000 distinct CDR3 sequences, roughly 7.5% seen only once; the top ten take approximately 15%. This clonotype was counted only a few times. What it binds is not known. Study-level points and caveats: Re-detected after boosting: most primary clones, around 96% of CD4 and under 90% of CD8. In FACS-sorted repertoires, abundant clonotypes from the bulk population could appear as contaminants. The CD4 and CD8 compartments had a small share of their clonotypes in common.

This CDR3 spans 13 amino acids. V dropped 5 bases and J dropped 5 bases, with 12 bases sitting between them. Germline CDR1 is SGHTA and CDR2 is FQGNSA. The source of this sequence is a man younger than 35 who received the YFV17D yellow fever vaccine. Sequencing was performed on PBMCs, taken about 49 days after the first yellow fever vaccination. The genes are TRBV7-2 and TRBJ1-1; D is uncertain. The CDR3 DNA is TGTGCCAGCAGCCGAGGGAAATCAACTGAAGCTTTCTTT. It encodes CASSRGKSTEAFF.